A single sample gave rise to the 27 T cell receptor beta chains below, sequenced in a study of OX40 agonist ivuxolimab in advanced cancers. This table comes from immunoSEQ multiplex PCR, and its TCRdb copy is limited to in-frame clones, with some not included. This table has tens of thousands of clones, 75% to 90% appearing once. The specimen comprised CD4+ or CD8+ T cells sorted from blood, sampled in a trial of the OX40 agonist ivuxolimab. The receptors originated from an adult with an advanced solid tumor such as melanoma, head and neck, liver or kidney cancer.

J is TRBJ1-1 and V is TRBV19; D might be TRBD1 (6 bases). Germline V gene sequence: CDR1 LNHDA, CDR2 SQIVND (reference sequence). This CDR3 spans 11 amino acids. Deletions cut 9 bases from V and 11 bases from J, with 16 bases between. The CDR3 DNA is TGTGCCAGCGAACAGGGCGCGGCGGCTTTCTTT. Protein sequence: CASEQGAAAFF.

The table lists this clone with a few counts. Written as DNA, the CDR3 is TGTGCCAGCAGCTCCCCCGGTACTGAAGCTTTCTTT. Its protein is CASSSPGTEAFF. This chain links TRBV19 with TRBJ1-1, with D unclear. This CDR3 contains 12 residues. Trimming left V 9 bases short and J 5 bases short, with 13 bases between. From germline, CDR1 is LNHDA and CDR2 SQIVND (reference sequence).

The J gene is TRBJ2-5, the V gene TRBV7-2; the D gene could be TRBD1 or TRBD2 (5 bases each). The CDR3 spans 13 residues. Trimming pared 1 base from V and 12 bases from J, leaving 15 bases between. Germline CDR1 SGHTA, CDR2 FQGNSA. The CDR3 reads CASSLDFAEDKYF. The CDR3 coding sequence is TGTGCCAGCAGCTTAGACTTCGCGGAGGACAAGTACTTC.

This rearrangement joins TRBV7-3 to TRBJ1-5, with TRBD1 matching over 9 bases. The V gene end was trimmed by 5 bases and the J gene end by 6 bases; junction bases not matched to a gene: 8. The CDR3 spans 15 residues. CDR1 and CDR2 from the germline V gene are SGHTA and FQGTGA. The CDR3 nucleotides are TGTGCCAGCAGCCTACGTGGGGGACAGGGTCAGCCCCAGCATTTT. This sequence encodes CASSLRGGQGQPQHF. Full variable domain (outside the CDR3, taken from reference TRBV7-3 and TRBJ1-5): GAGVSQTPSNKVTEKGKYVELRCDPISGHTALYWYRQSLGQGPEFLIYFQGTGAADDSGLPNDRFFAVRPEGSVSTLKIQRTERGDSAVYLCASSLRGGQGQPQHFGDGTRLSIL.

This sequence joins TRBV19 and TRBJ2-2; tentative D call: TRBD2 (5 bases). The CDR3 extends over 16 amino acids. Germline CDR1 and CDR2: LNHDA and SQIVND (reference sequence). With 3 bases removed from V and 1 base from J, the gap between germline ends came to 12 bases. CDR3 loop: CASSIEAGQNTGELFF. CDR3 bases: TGTGCCAGTAGTATCGAGGCGGGCCAGAACACCGGGGAGCTGTTTTTT.

The chain employs TRBV6-1 and TRBJ1-1; D is possibly TRBD1 (5 bases). The germline CDR1 and CDR2 sequences are MNHNS and SASEGT. The CDR3 extends over 14 amino acids. Trimming removed 6 bases at V and 4 bases at J, with 15 bases between. CDR3 DNA sequence: TGTGCCAGCAGCGTTATCACCGGGACCACTGAAGCTTTCTTT. It codes for CASSVITGTTEAFF.

The chain is built from TRBV7-9 and TRBJ2-3; unclear D gene. CDR3 size: 16 residues. From germline, CDR1 is SEHNR and CDR2 FQNEAQ (reference sequence). Trimming left V 5 bases short and J 0 bases short, with 15 bases between. In DNA form, the CDR3 reads TGTGCCAGCAGCCCAGCTGGGCAGGCTAGCACAGATACGCAGTATTTT. This translates into CASSPAGQASTDTQYF.

V gene TRBV6-1 combines with J gene TRBJ1-5; D gene uncertain. CDR3 length equals 13 residues. The ends were cut back, 8 bases at V and 7 bases at J, with 15 bases in the middle. Germline lookup yields CDR1 MNHNS and CDR2 SASEGT. CDR3 nucleotides: TGTGCCAGCGGCACCCTGATGGGGCAGCCCCAGCATTTT. Amino acids: CASGTLMGQPQHF.

The chain is built from TRBV19 and TRBJ1-1; D may be TRBD1 (6 bases). CDR1 LNHDA and CDR2 SQIVND come from the germline V gene (reference sequence). V lost 6 bases, J lost 11 bases, and 25 bases lay in between. This CDR3 comprises 15 residues. The DNA for the CDR3 is TGTGCCAGTAGCATTGACAAAGGGGGGACTAGCCGGGCTTTCTTT. It specifies CASSIDKGGTSRAFF. Looking up the rest from reference TRBV19 and TRBJ1-1 gives the full variable domain: DGGITQSPKYLFRKEGQNVTLSCEQNLNHDAMYWYRQDPGQGLRLIYYSQIVNDFQKGDIAEGYSVSREKKESFPLTVTSAQKNPTAFYLCASSIDKGGTSRAFFGQGTRLTVV.

The rearrangement joins TRBV4-1 to TRBJ2-1; D not certain. With 4 bases removed from V and 5 bases from J, the gap between germline ends came to 15 bases. This CDR3 is 15 amino acids long. Per the germline V gene, CDR1 is MGHRA and CDR2 is YSYEKL. Here the CDR3 reads CASSPWGLGNNEQFF. The CDR3 coding sequence is TGCGCCAGCAGCCCGTGGGGTCTGGGGAACAATGAGCAGTTCTTC.

This clone was detected only once. The chain joins TRBV7-3 to TRBJ1-5, with TRBD1 as a possible D gene (5 bases). Trimming took 0 bases from V and 7 from J, leaving 10 bases between them. Germline assignment: CDR1 SGHTA and CDR2 FQGTGA. The CDR3 sequence is 14 residues long. The CDR3 coding sequence is TGTGCCAGCAGCTTAACGGGCCGGGGGCAGCCCCAGCATTTT. Protein sequence: CASSLTGRGQPQHF.

The V call is TRBV25-1, the J call TRBJ1-6, with TRBD1 identical over 8 bases. V was pared by 4 bases and J by 6 bases, with 8 bases of the junction left unmatched. The germline CDR1 and CDR2 sequences are MGHDK and SYGVNS. This CDR3 has 16 amino acids. The CDR3 here is CASSATWTGSNSPLHF. CDR3 DNA sequence: TGTGCCAGCAGTGCGACCTGGACAGGGTCTAATTCACCCCTCCACTTT.

The count of this clone is one. J is TRBJ1-3 and V is TRBV9; D gene uncertain. Germline V gene lookup returns CDR1 SGDLS and CDR2 YYNGEE. The CDR3 consists of 16 residues. V lost 0 bases and J 0 bases, leaving 10 bases between the germline ends. The CDR3 here is CASSVEGQSSGNTIYF. The CDR3 coding sequence is TGTGCCAGCAGCGTAGAAGGGCAATCCTCTGGAAACACCATATATTTT.

This clone was seen a few times. The same CDR3 can be traced to other DNA sequences in this sample. This rearrangement joins TRBV4-1 to TRBJ1-1; D is perhaps TRBD1 (5 bases). Germline V gene sequence: CDR1 MGHRA, CDR2 YSYEKL. V was shortened by 0 bases and J by 3 bases, with 11 bases between the two germline ends. CDR3 length: 15 residues. The DNA of the CDR3 is TGCGCCAGCAGCCAAGAGGTTACAGGAGACACTGAAGCTTTCTTT. This sequence encodes CASSQEVTGDTEAFF.

The genes are TRBV5-1 and TRBJ2-2; D unclear. Germline CDR1 SGHRS, CDR2 YFSETQ. Trimming took off 0 bases at V and 5 bases at J, with 8 bases between the two ends. The CDR3 is made up of 14 amino acids. The CDR3 region is CASSLVGNTGELFF. DNA of the CDR3: TGCGCCAGCAGCTTGGTTGGGAATACCGGGGAGCTGTTTTTT. The full variable domain, with the rest looked up from reference TRBV5-1 and TRBJ2-2, is KAGVTQTPRYLIKTRGQQVTLSCSPISGHRSVSWYQQTPGQGLQFLFEYFSETQRNKGNFPGRFSGRQFSNSRSEMNVSTLELGDSALYLCASSLVGNTGELFFGEGSRLTVL.

V usage is TRBV7-9 and J usage is TRBJ2-7; possibly TRBD1 or TRBD2 for D (6 bases each). Trimming removed 4 bases at V and 3 bases at J, with 13 bases between. The CDR3 loop spans 14 amino acids. Germline V gives CDR1 SEHNR, CDR2 FQNEAQ (reference sequence). CDR3 nucleotides: TGTGCCAGCAGCTCACAGGGAGGCCACTACGAGCAGTACTTC. This codes for CASSSQGGHYEQYF.

The chain carries TRBV18 and TRBJ2-3, with D maybe TRBD1 (6 bases). Germline V gene data show CDR1 as KGHSH and CDR2 as LQKENI. V lost 4 bases to trimming and J lost 4 bases, with 12 bases between them. This CDR3 is 14 amino acids long. CDR3 bases: TGTGCCAGCTCACGTTCGACAGGAGCAGATACGCAGTATTTT. The encoded protein is CASSRSTGADTQYF.

This chain uses TRBV9 with TRBJ2-7, with D possibly TRBD1 on 5 matching bases. Germline V gene lookup returns CDR1 SGDLS and CDR2 YYNGEE. This CDR3 is 14 amino acids long. The V gene lost 0 bases and the J gene lost 2 bases, with 9 bases spanning the gap. The CDR3 DNA is TGTGCCAGCAGCGTAGAAGCAGGGACCTACGAGCAGTACTTC. As protein: CASSVEAGTYEQYF.

The chain joins TRBV5-6 to TRBJ1-5; D remains unclear. V was pared by 0 bases and J by 5 bases, with 3 bases between. The CDR3 has 12 residues. Germline CDR1 SGHDT, CDR2 YYEEEE. CDR3 in amino acids: CASSLGDQPQHF. The CDR3 region has the DNA TGTGCCAGCAGCTTGGGGGATCAGCCCCAGCATTTT. Combining the CDR3 with reference TRBV5-6 and TRBJ1-5 gives the whole variable domain DAGVTQSPTHLIKTRGQQVTLRCSPKSGHDTVSWYQQALGQGPQFIFQYYEEEERQRGNFPDRFSGHQFPNYSSELNVNALLLGDSALYLCASSLGDQPQHFGDGTRLSIL.

The gene calls are TRBV11-2 and TRBJ1-6, with D perhaps matching TRBD1 (6 bases). The CDR3 runs to 15 residues. Trimming took off 2 bases at V and 9 bases at J, with 14 bases between the two ends. Germline-derived CDR1 and CDR2 are SGHAT and FQNNGV. CDR3 in amino acids: CASSLLIRGVSPLHF. The CDR3 DNA sequence: TGTGCCAGCAGCTTACTAATCAGGGGAGTTTCACCCCTCCACTTT.

V gene TRBV10-3 combines with J gene TRBJ2-7, with 14 bases identical to TRBD2. The germline V gene encodes CDR1 ENHRY and CDR2 SYGVKD. Trimming removed 6 bases from V and 2 bases from J; junction bases left unmatched: 3. The CDR3 sequence is 15 residues long. The CDR3, as DNA: TGTGCCATCAGCCAGACTAGCGGGAGGGCCTACGAGCAGTACTTC. Residues: CAISQTSGRAYEQYF.

The chain links TRBV18 to TRBJ2-2; 11 bases line up with TRBD1. The V and J ends lost 3 bases and 4 bases, in that order; junction bases with no gene match: 7. From germline, CDR1 is KGHSH and CDR2 LQKENI. This CDR3 has 17 residues. Written as DNA, the CDR3 is TGTGCCAGCTCACCGACCGGGACAGGGGGAGGCACCGGGGAGCTGTTTTTT. As protein: CASSPTGTGGGTGELFF. Variable domain in full (rest from reference TRBV18 and TRBJ2-2): NAGVMQNPRHLVRRRGQEARLRCSPMKGHSHVYWYRQLPEEGLKFMVYLQKENIIDESGMPKERFSAEFPKEGPSILRIQQVVRGDSAAYFCASSPTGTGGGTGELFFGEGSRLTVL.

V is TRBV27 and J is TRBJ1-2; tentatively, D is TRBD1 (6 bases). With 4 bases removed from V and 4 bases from J, the gap between germline ends came to 13 bases. The CDR3 spans 14 residues. Germline V gives CDR1 MNHEY, CDR2 SMNVEV (reference sequence). CDR3 loop: CASSSTGKTYGYTF. CDR3 DNA: TGTGCCAGCAGTTCGACAGGAAAGACCTATGGCTACACCTTC.

The chain joins TRBV5-1 to TRBJ2-7; TRBD1 might be the D (6 bases). The CDR3 contains 14 residues. V was cut by 4 bases and J by 3 bases, with 14 bases left in between. CDR1 is SGHRS and CDR2 is YFSETQ in the germline V gene. The CDR3 bases are TGCGCCAGCAGCCCCCCGACAGGAAGCTACGAGCAGTACTTC. It is translated as CASSPPTGSYEQYF.

This chain joins TRBV10-3 and TRBJ2-3; 12 positions agree with TRBD2. The CDR3 has 17 residues. V dropped 11 bases and J dropped 5; count of bases not matched to a gene: 17. Germline V gene sequence: CDR1 ENHRY, CDR2 SYGVKD. The CDR3 DNA reads as TGTGCCGTGTATACCGCGGGACTAGCGGGTCGGGGAGATACGCAGTATTTT. It codes for CAVYTAGLAGRGDTQYF.

The genes are TRBV5-1 and TRBJ2-1; the match to TRBD1 covers 9 bases. The CDR3 runs 16 residues. The germline V gene encodes CDR1 SGHRS and CDR2 YFSETQ. V trimming: 1 base; J trimming: 2 bases; junction bases outside the gene matches: 4. The CDR3 bases are TGCGCCAGCAGCTTGTGGGGACAGGGTGCCTACAATGAGCAGTTCTTC. Translation: CASSLWGQGAYNEQFF.

V usage is TRBV30 and J usage is TRBJ2-2; D may be TRBD1 (5 bases). Germline V gives CDR1 GTSNPN, CDR2 SVGIG (reference sequence). This CDR3 has 13 residues. The ends were cut back, 2 bases at V and 5 bases at J, with 9 bases in the middle. Here the CDR3 reads CAWSRGLTGELFF. The CDR3 region has the DNA TGTGCCTGGAGTAGGGGATTGACCGGGGAGCTGTTTTTT.